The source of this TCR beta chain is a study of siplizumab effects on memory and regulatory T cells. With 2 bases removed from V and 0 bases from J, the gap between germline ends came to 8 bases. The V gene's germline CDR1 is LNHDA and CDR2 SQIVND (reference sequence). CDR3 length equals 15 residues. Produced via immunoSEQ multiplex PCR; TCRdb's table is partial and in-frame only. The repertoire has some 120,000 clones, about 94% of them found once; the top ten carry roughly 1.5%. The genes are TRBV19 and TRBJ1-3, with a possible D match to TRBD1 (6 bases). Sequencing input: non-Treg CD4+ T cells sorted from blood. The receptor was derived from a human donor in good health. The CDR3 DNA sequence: TGTGCCAGTAGTATACAGACAGGCTCTGGAAACACCATATATTTT. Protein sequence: CASSIQTGSGNTIYF. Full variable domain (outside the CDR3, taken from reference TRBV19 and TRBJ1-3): DGGITQSPKYLFRKEGQNVTLSCEQNLNHDAMYWYRQDPGQGLRLIYYSQIVNDFQKGDIAEGYSVSREKKESFPLTVTSAQKNPTAFYLCASSIQTGSGNTIYFGEGSWLTVV.